This T cell receptor (beta chain) emerged from a study of cytomegalovirus exposure and HLA in healthy donors. Primers: 60 Vbeta forward and 13 Jbeta reverse. Produced via immunoSEQ multiplex PCR; TCRdb's table is partial and in-frame only. The sample yields about 150,000 clones, over 65% seen once. Findings of the study overall: Generally TCR sequences proved uncommon, though certain public TCRs appeared in numerous donors. Judged likely to be a sequencing artifact was a cluster of highly shared sequence variants. Per published accounts, TCR beta sequences correctly predicted the HLA-A and HLA-B alleles of most subjects.

This clone was recorded a few times. Its antigen is not identified. The germline CDR1 and CDR2 sequences are SGDLS and YYNGEE. The length of the CDR3 is 14 residues. Sequenced input: PBMCs. The chain has TRBV9 and TRBJ2-5, with D maybe TRBD1 (5 bases). The J call may be mistaken, given a closer DNA end match to TRBJ2-7. This TCR came from a man aged 35-49 years in good health and CMV-seronegative. CDR3: CASSVEQVGHEQYF. CDR3 DNA: TGTGCCAGCAGCGTAGAACAGGTCGGGCACGAGCAGTACTTC.